The 10 T cell receptor beta chains presented below share a single source sample, sequenced in a study of identical twins. TCRdb re-derived calls from the 5' RACE reads in MiXCR, one entry per CDR3 protein. The sample has 1.5 million to 2 million distinct CDR3 sequences, under 35% seen once. Material for sequencing was cord blood. The source of these receptors is a newborn girl in good health.

The chain couples TRBV20-1 to TRBJ2-3; D remains unclear. This CDR3 contains 13 residues. From germline, CDR1 is DFQATT and CDR2 SNEGSKA (reference sequence). Trimming removed 5 bases at V and 5 bases at J, with 14 bases between. The CDR3 coding sequence is TGCAGTGCTCCCTTAACCAGCCGAGATACGCAGTATTTT. It is translated as CSAPLTSRDTQYF.

About this clonotype itself: Just one base apart from a much larger clone, this may be a read error. J is TRBJ2-7 and V is TRBV28; 9 bases agree with TRBD2. Germline CDR1 and CDR2: MDHEN and SYDVKM. The CDR3 is 12 residues long. Germline trimming cut 3 bases from V and 12 bases from J; bases unmatched to any gene: 6. CDR3 sequence reads: CASSFGGRVSYF. As DNA, the CDR3 is TGTGCCAGCAGTTTTGGCGGGAGGGTTTCGTACTTC.

There are a few counts of this clonotype. The chain couples TRBV7-2 to TRBJ1-2; 8 bases are a match to TRBD1. V shed 4 bases, J shed 0 bases, and the junction held 4 bases outside the gene matches. CDR1 is SGHTA and CDR2 is FQGNSA in the germline V gene. The CDR3 totals 15 residues. The CDR3 DNA follows: TGTGCCAGCAGCTCTTGGACAGGGTCTAACTATGGCTACACCTTC. It is translated as CASSSWTGSNYGYTF.

This chain connects TRBV3-1 to TRBJ2-7; D is ambiguous. This CDR3 has 13 amino acids. CDR1 LGHDT and CDR2 YNNKEL come from the germline V gene (reference sequence). V lost 0 bases and J 3 bases, leaving 6 bases between the germline ends. This CDR3 reads CASSQDADYEQYF. CDR3 nucleotide sequence: TGTGCCAGCAGCCAAGATGCGGACTACGAGCAGTACTTC.

At least ten counts were recorded for this clonotype. This chain uses TRBV11-2 with TRBJ2-7; a possible D gene is TRBD2 (6 bases). The CDR3 is 15 residues long. V gave up 0 bases and J gave up 0 bases, with 9 bases separating them. Per the germline V gene, CDR1 is SGHAT and CDR2 is FQNNGV. Written as DNA, the CDR3 is TGTGCCAGCAGCTTAGAGGAGGGTGTCTCCTACGAGCAGTACTTC. Encoded protein: CASSLEEGVSYEQYF.

The rearrangement joins TRBV20-1 to TRBJ2-5; 8 nucleotides align to TRBD1. CDR3 length: 13 amino acids. With 7 bases clipped from V and 3 bases from J, the junction kept 7 bases outside the gene matches. Germline CDR1 and CDR2: DFQATT and SNEGSKA (reference sequence). The CDR3 nucleotides read TGCAGTGGCGGGACAGGCCGGGAAGAGACCCAGTACTTC. It specifies CSGGTGREETQYF.

The chain employs TRBV7-2 and TRBJ1-6, with D uncertain. Looked up from germline, CDR1 is SGHTA and CDR2 is FQGNSA. Deletions cut 8 bases from V and 8 bases from J, with 16 bases between. The CDR3 runs to 14 residues. CDR3 DNA sequence: TGTGCCAGCCAGACGGGAGTGAGATATTCACCCCTCCACTTT. Translated, it gives CASQTGVRYSPLHF.

This clonotype has only a few counts. The chain recombines TRBV2 with TRBJ1-1; TRBD1 aligns across 7 bases. The CDR3 length is 15 residues. CDR1 is SNHLY and CDR2 is FYNNEI in the germline V gene. The V and J ends lost 7 bases and 1 base, in that order; junction bases with no gene match: 9. The CDR3 reads CASIPGGTGNTEAFF. The CDR3 nucleotides are TGTGCCAGCATACCAGGGGGGACCGGGAACACTGAAGCTTTCTTT.

The CDR3 nucleotides are TGTGCCAGCAGCGAGGAGACACCCAGACACCCTGGAAGCTCCTACGAGCAGTACTTC. Its protein product is CASSEETPRHPGSSYEQYF. The chain joins TRBV6-1 to TRBJ2-7; D remains ambiguous. Germline CDR1 is MNHNS and CDR2 is SASEGT. The CDR3 length is 19 residues. V was shortened by 6 bases and J by 0 bases, with 27 bases between the two germline ends.

This clonotype was found many times. This chain connects TRBV5-1 to TRBJ1-1; no clear D. V gave up 3 bases and J gave up 1 base, with 7 bases separating them. The CDR3 totals 13 residues. Germline assignment: CDR1 SGHRS and CDR2 YFSETQ. CDR3 DNA sequence: TGCGCCAGCAGCTCTGACCCGAACACTGAAGCTTTCTTT. Protein product: CASSSDPNTEAFF.